A selection of T cell receptor beta chains follows, all from one sample in a study of T cells in tuberculosis. Measured with immunoSEQ multiplex PCR; TCRdb has only the in-frame clones, and not every one. The sample has 35,000 to 40,000 clones, about 94% seen once. The source material was PBMCs. The origin of the receptors is a donor aged 10 to 29 with latent tuberculosis or without tuberculosis infection. Some clones in this sample may be carry-over from other donors' samples. Both conserved end residues are part of each CDR3. A D gene is named only where the DNA matches it firmly. Rows may omit the clone size; those that give it use once, few, many or a size class.

clone_size	v_call	cdr3_length	d_call	j_call	cdr3_nt	cdr3_aa
NA	TRBV19	15	NA	TRBJ1-5	TGTGCCAGTAGTATATCAGGTTCTCGCAATCAGCCCCAGCATTTT	CASSISGSRNQPQHF
NA	TRBV29-1	12	TRBD2	TRBJ2-7	TGCAGCGTTAACTGGGGGGGATACGAGCAGTACTTC	CSVNWGGYEQYF
NA	TRBV6-6	16	NA	TRBJ2-1	TGTGCCAGCAGTTACCCGGACTTGAGCTCCTACAATGAGCAGTTCTTC	CASSYPDLSSYNEQFF
NA	TRBV7-9	14	TRBD1	TRBJ1-1	TGTGCCAGCAGCGGAAAGGGGGCGAACACTGAAGCTTTCTTT	CASSGKGANTEAFF
NA	TRBV7-2	14	NA	TRBJ2-3	TGTGCCAGCAGCTCCCGGACTAGCACAGATACGCAGTATTTT	CASSSRTSTDTQYF
NA	TRBV25-1	13	TRBD1	TRBJ1-1	TGTGCCAGCACCCTTCAGGGGGCCACTGAAGCTTTCTTT	CASTLQGATEAFF
NA	TRBV5-1	15	TRBD1	TRBJ2-5	TGCGCCAGCAGCTTCACCGGGACAGAGGGTGAGACCCAGTACTTC	CASSFTGTEGETQYF
NA	TRBV4-3	14	TRBD1	TRBJ2-5	TGCGCCAGCAGCCCGGCAGGGGGCGCGGAGACCCAGTACTTC	CASSPAGGAETQYF
NA	TRBV5-1	15	NA	TRBJ1-1	TGCGCCAGCAGCCAGTCACAGGGAGAAGGCACTGAAGCTTTCTTT	CASSQSQGEGTEAFF
NA	TRBV2	11	NA	TRBJ1-1	TGTGCCAGCAGTGACAAGAGTGAAGCTTTCTTT	CASSDKSEAFF
NA	TRBV2	14	NA	TRBJ1-5	TGTGCCAGCAGTGAGAGGAGTAGGGAGTACCCCCAGCATTTT	CASSERSREYPQHF
NA	TRBV11-3	15	TRBD1	TRBJ2-3	TGTGCCAGCAGCCAAGGGACAGGGAGCACAGATACGCAGTATTTT	CASSQGTGSTDTQYF
NA	TRBV25-1	14	NA	TRBJ2-3	TGTGCCAGCAGTGATCCCTTACCGGGGGATACGCAGTATTTT	CASSDPLPGDTQYF
NA	TRBV7-8	15	TRBD1	TRBJ2-1	TGTGCCAGCATCCCCTCCGGGACAGGGGTTGGCGAGCAGTTCTTC	CASIPSGTGVGEQFF
NA	TRBV7-2	15	NA	TRBJ1-6	TGTGCCAGCAGCTTTTTGCCTCAGGGACAATCACCCCTCCACTTT	CASSFLPQGQSPLHF
NA	TRBV28	16	TRBD1	TRBJ1-6	TGTGCCAGCAGCCAAGACAGGGTAGTAAAAGATTCACCCCTCCACTTT	CASSQDRVVKDSPLHF
once	TRBV29-1	12	NA	TRBJ1-1	TGCAGCGTTGAAGTAGCGTATGCTGAAGCTTTCTTT	CSVEVAYAEAFF
NA	TRBV5-4	14	NA	TRBJ1-1	TGTGCCAGCAGCTTTCCGGGGAAGAACACTGAAGCTTTCTTT	CASSFPGKNTEAFF
NA	TRBV7-2	13	TRBD1	TRBJ1-1	TGTGCCAGCAGCCTTACAGGGGTGATTGAAGCTTTCTTT	CASSLTGVIEAFF
once	TRBV29-1	12	NA	TRBJ2-5	TGCAGCGTTGAAGACGGTCAAGAGACCCAGTACTTC	CSVEDGQETQYF
few	TRBV5-1	14	NA	TRBJ2-3	TGCGCCAGCAGCTCCGAGAGCCCCACAGATACGCAGTATTTT	CASSSESPTDTQYF
few	TRBV4-3	14	NA	TRBJ1-1	TGCGCCAGCAGCCAAGAGTACGTAGGAGATGAAGCTTTCTTT	CASSQEYVGDEAFF
NA	TRBV11-2	15	NA	TRBJ1-6	TGTGCCAGCAGCTTAAGTCCACAGGGAAATTCACCCCTCCACTTT	CASSLSPQGNSPLHF